The rows below give T cell receptor beta chains drawn from one sample of a study of cytomegalovirus exposure and HLA in healthy donors. Sequencing used immunoSEQ multiplex PCR; TCRdb keeps in-frame clones, though not all of them. The profile covers hundreds of thousands of clones, with approximately 84% appearing a single time and about 0.58% taken by the ten largest. Material: PBMCs. The receptors were sampled from a woman in her thirties or forties in good health and CMV-seronegative. CDR3s include the opening cysteine and the closing phenylalanine or tryptophan. Each record gives: V gene, J gene, CDR3 protein.

>TRBV5-4|TRBJ2-1
CASSLDRGQYNEQFF
>TRBV4-2|TRBJ2-7
CASSQGPYGQYF
>TRBV7-9|TRBJ1-1
CASSLAIQVNTEAFF
>TRBV5-1|TRBJ1-6
CASSLGQVLSPLHF
>TRBV2|TRBJ1-4
CASRATGFGEKLFF
>TRBV18|TRBJ2-1
CASSPVRVNEQFF
>TRBV7-9|TRBJ2-2
CASSLAGANTGELFF
>TRBV4-1|TRBJ2-7
CASSQDQVGLAGIYEQYF
>TRBV4-1|TRBJ1-4
CASSQDRIQGALFF
>TRBV11-2|TRBJ2-5
CASSFGLQETQYF
>TRBV28|TRBJ2-5
CASSPPGLAGKQETQYF
>TRBV30|TRBJ2-2
CAWSAGDRVVSGELFF
>TRBV27|TRBJ1-5
CASSFNRDRDQPQHF
>TRBV10-3|TRBJ1-5
CATQDRVNNQPQHF
>TRBV7-2|TRBJ2-7
CASSQQGYEQYF
>TRBV20-1|TRBJ1-1
CSARDYRFAFF
>TRBV28|TRBJ1-1
CASGIQGGLSEAFF
>TRBV30|TRBJ1-2
CAWSALGQGNYGYTF
>TRBV7-3|TRBJ1-3
CASSLTSGGSGNTIYF
>TRBV7-9|TRBJ1-6
CASSFSGTGTPLHF
>TRBV5-1|TRBJ1-4
CASSLDRSGDEKLFF
>TRBV6-1|TRBJ1-2
CASKPVQGAGGYPF
>TRBV10-3|TRBJ1-5
CAISESGGSSNQPQHF
>TRBV4-2|TRBJ1-5
CASSRGQGLGHSNQPQHF
>TRBV7-9|TRBJ2-1
CASAERLSNEQFF